This TCR beta chain was sequenced in a study of tissue T cells after allogeneic stem cell transplantation. This table comes from immunoSEQ multiplex PCR, and its TCRdb copy is limited to in-frame clones, with some not included. The sample has over 45,000 clones, about three quarters seen once; the top ten hold approximately 0.59%. The CDR3 runs to 12 residues. The V gene lost 3 bases and the J gene lost 6 bases, with 9 bases spanning the gap. Looked up from germline, CDR1 is MSHET and CDR2 is SYDVDS. A note on this clone: Any gene name here is a mouse gene name. The read halts 1 residue ahead of the CDR3 end, with the missing end drawn from the germline J gene.

Sequencing input: sorted cells pooled from one or two spleens. This receptor was identified in a pool of C57BL/6 mice in good health. The gene calls are TRBV29 and TRBJ2-7; D remains unclear. The CDR3 region is CASSFSDLEQYF. The DNA read from the CDR3 is TGTGCTAGCAGTTTCTCAGACCTTGAACAGTAC. The whole variable domain, remainder taken from reference TRBV29 and TRBJ2-7, is DMKVTQMPRYLIKRMGENVLLECGQDMSHETMYWYRQDPGLGLQLIYISYDVDSNSEGDIPKGYRVSRKKREHFSLILDSAKTNQTSVYFCASSFSDLEQYFGPGTRLTVL.